This T cell receptor (beta chain) is from a study of metastatic and nonmetastatic thyroid tumors. Study-wide context: Peripheral blood and tumor or nodule samples from malignant and benign thyroid patients were compared.

This clone was seen many times. Its specificity is not known. Each patient came to thyroid surgery without any prior treatment (of any kind). As handled by the study authors: Across clinicopathological groups, CDR3 differences served as the basis for building a distant-metastasis classifier for papillary thyroid cancer. TCRdb re-called the PCR reads with MiXCR. The V and J calls were determined by TCRdb, not by the authors. This sample yields 20,000 to 25,000 clones, of which about a quarter are seen a single time; roughly 6.6% belongs to the top ten. This CDR3 has 13 residues. Deletions cut 3 bases from V and 1 base from J, with 4 bases between. The germline V gene has CDR1 KGHDR and CDR2 SFDVKD. Study-level points and caveats: In both blood and tumor samples, TCR beta diversity was reported significantly higher for malignant than benign nodules.

The specimen was tumor tissue. This chain uses TRBV24-1 with TRBJ2-3; no clear D. This receptor was obtained from a female donor with papillary thyroid cancer or a benign thyroid nodule (not recorded which). Some clones in this sample may be carry-over from other donors' samples. The CDR3 nucleotides read TGTGCCACCAGTGATGGGGGCACAGATACGCAGTATTTT. Its translation: CATSDGGTDTQYF.